The clone carrying this T cell receptor (beta chain) came up a few times. This specimen belongs to a study of blood T cells in healthy people across ages. Together with a sample-barcoded 5' primer, a J-beta primer mix was included in a second PCR lasting about 6 to 11 cycles. In TCRdb, the 5' RACE reads were re-called with MiXCR into one record per CDR3 protein. The sample includes approximately 800,000 distinct CDR3 sequences, nearly 60% of them seen just once. The CDR3 spans 14 residues. The V and J ends lost 3 bases and 8 bases respectively, with 11 bases between them. The TCR sequence derives from a man aged 25 to 40 in good health. The sample comprised blood. V usage is TRBV12-3 or TRBV12-4 and J usage is TRBJ1-6; no definite D call. CDR3 in DNA: TGTGCCAGCAGTTTGGTCAGTTTTTATTCACCCCTCCACTTT. The encoded protein is CASSLVSFYSPLHF.